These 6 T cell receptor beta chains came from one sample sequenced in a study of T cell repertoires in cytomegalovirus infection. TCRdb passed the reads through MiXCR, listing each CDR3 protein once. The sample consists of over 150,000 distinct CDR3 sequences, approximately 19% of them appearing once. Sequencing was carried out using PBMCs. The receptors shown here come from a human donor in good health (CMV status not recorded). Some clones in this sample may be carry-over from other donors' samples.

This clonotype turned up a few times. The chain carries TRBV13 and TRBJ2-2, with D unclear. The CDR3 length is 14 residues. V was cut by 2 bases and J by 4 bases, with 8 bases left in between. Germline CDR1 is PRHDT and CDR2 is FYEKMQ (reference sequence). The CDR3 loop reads CASSLRSITGELFF. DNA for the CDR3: TGTGCCAGCAGCTTAAGGTCGATCACCGGGGAGCTGTTTTTT.

As DNA, the CDR3 is TGTGCCAGCAGCTTGTTGGGGGCTTCCGTCGGCTACACCTTC. Residues: CASSLLGASVGYTF. The chain combines TRBV5-4 with TRBJ1-2, with TRBD1 as a possible D gene (6 bases). Germline V gene sequence: CDR1 SGHNT, CDR2 YYREEE (reference sequence). This CDR3 comprises 14 residues. With 1 base removed from V and 8 bases from J, the gap between germline ends came to 15 bases.

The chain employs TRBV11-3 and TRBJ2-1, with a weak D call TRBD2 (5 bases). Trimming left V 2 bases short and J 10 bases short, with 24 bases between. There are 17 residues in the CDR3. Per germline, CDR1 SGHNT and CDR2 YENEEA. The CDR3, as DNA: TGTGCCAGCAGCTTAACCGAGGTCCTCGGTATAGCGTACGAGCAGTTCTTC. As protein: CASSLTEVLGIAYEQFF. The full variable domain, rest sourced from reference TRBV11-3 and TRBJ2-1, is EAGVVQSPRYKIIEKKQPVAFWCNPISGHNTLYWYLQNLGQGPELLIRYENEEAVDDSQLPKDRFSAERLKGVDSTLKIQPAELGDSAVYLCASSLTEVLGIAYEQFFGPGTRLTVL.

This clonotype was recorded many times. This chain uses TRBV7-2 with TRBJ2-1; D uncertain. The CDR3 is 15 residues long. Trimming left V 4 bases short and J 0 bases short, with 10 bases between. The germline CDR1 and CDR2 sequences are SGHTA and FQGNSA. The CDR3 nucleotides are TGTGCCAGCAGCTCCTGGGTGAGCTCCTACAATGAGCAGTTCTTC. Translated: CASSSWVSSYNEQFF.

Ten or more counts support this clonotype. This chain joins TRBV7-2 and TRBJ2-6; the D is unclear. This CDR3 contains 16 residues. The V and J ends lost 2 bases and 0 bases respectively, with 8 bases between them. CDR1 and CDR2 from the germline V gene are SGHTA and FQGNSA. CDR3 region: CASSLSVGSGANVLTF. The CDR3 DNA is TGTGCCAGCAGCTTATCCGTGGGCTCTGGGGCCAACGTCCTGACTTTC.

The CDR3 region has the DNA TGTGCCAGCACGACGGCAGGGGGATATAGCAATCAGCCCCAGCATTTT. Translation gives CASTTAGGYSNQPQHF. This rearrangement joins TRBV6-6 to TRBJ1-5; 7 nucleotides match TRBD1. The CDR3 runs to 16 residues. J lost 0 bases, V lost 7 bases, and 9 bases had no gene match. Germline values: CDR1 MNHNY, CDR2 SVGAGI (reference sequence).